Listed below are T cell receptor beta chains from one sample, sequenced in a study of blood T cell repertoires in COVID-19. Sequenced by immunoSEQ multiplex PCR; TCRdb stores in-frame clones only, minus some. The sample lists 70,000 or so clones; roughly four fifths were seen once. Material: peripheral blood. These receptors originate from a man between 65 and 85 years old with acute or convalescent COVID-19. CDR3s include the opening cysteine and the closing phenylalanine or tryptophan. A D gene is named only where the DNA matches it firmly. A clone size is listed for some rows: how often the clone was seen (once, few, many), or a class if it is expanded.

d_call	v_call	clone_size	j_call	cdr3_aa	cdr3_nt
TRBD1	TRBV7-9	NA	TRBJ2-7	CASSLSGQGIYEQYF	TGTGCCAGCAGCTTATCTGGACAGGGAATTTACGAGCAGTACTTC
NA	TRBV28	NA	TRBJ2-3	CASAGADGTDTQYF	TGTGCCAGCGCTGGGGCGGACGGCACAGATACGCAGTATTTT
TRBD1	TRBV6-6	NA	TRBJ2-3	CASSPGQANTDTQYF	TGTGCCAGCAGCCCGGGACAGGCGAACACAGATACGCAGTATTTT
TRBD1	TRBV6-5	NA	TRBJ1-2	CASSQQGGLNGYTF	TGTGCCAGCAGTCAACAGGGGGGCCTCAATGGCTACACCTTC
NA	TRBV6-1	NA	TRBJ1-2	CASSEGGLIYGYTF	TGTGCCAGCAGCGAAGGGGGGCTAATCTATGGCTACACCTTC
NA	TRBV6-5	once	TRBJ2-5	CASSYSAAETQYF	TGTGCCAGCAGTTACTCGGCTGCAGAGACCCAGTACTTC
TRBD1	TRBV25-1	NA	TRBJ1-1	CASSDRRGSDTEAFF	TGTGCCAGCAGTGATCGCAGGGGGTCGGACACTGAAGCTTTCTTT
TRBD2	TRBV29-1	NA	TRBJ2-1	CSAELAGPYNEQFF	TGCAGCGCTGAACTAGCGGGCCCCTACAATGAGCAGTTCTTC
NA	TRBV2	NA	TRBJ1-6	CASTPGPDFNSPLHF	TGTGCCAGCACCCCAGGCCCGGATTTCAATTCACCCCTCCACTTT
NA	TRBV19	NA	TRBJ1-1	CAITMGRGARTEAFF	TGTGCCATCACTATGGGGCGGGGGGCGCGAACTGAAGCTTTCTTT
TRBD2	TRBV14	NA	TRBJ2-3	CASSQDGTSARTDTQYF	TGTGCCAGCAGCCAAGATGGGACTAGCGCCCGCACAGATACGCAGTATTTT
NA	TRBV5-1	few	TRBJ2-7	CASSFGSVSSYEQYF	TGCGCCAGCAGCTTCGGCAGCGTGAGCTCCTACGAGCAGTACTTC
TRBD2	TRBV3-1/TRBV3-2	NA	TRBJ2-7	CASSRGTSGNYEQYF	TGTGCCAGCAGCCGAGGGACTAGCGGGAACTACGAGCAGTACTTC
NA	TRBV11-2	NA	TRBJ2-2	CASSLRRDGIAGELFF	TGTGCCAGCAGCTTACGGAGGGACGGCATCGCCGGGGAGCTGTTTTTT
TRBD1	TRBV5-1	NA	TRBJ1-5	CASSPGQGSNQPQHF	TGCGCCAGCAGCCCGGGACAGGGGAGCAATCAGCCCCAGCATTTT
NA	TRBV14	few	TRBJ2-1	CASSPWTGYNEQFF	TGTGCCAGCAGCCCGTGGACTGGCTACAATGAGCAGTTCTTC
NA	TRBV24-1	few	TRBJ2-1	CATSDPAGGQFF	TGTGCCACCAGTGACCCGGCCGGGGGGCAGTTCTTC
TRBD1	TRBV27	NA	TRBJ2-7	CASSLQSSGTGNEQYF	TGTGCCAGCAGTTTACAAAGCTCCGGGACAGGGAACGAGCAGTACTTC
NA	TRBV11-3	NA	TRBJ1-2	CASSLAARLRNYGYTF	TGTGCCAGCAGCTTAGCAGCGAGATTAAGAAACTATGGCTACACCTTC
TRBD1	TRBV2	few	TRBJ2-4	CASRQGAAIQYF	TGTGCCAGCCGACAGGGGGCGGCCATTCAGTACTTC
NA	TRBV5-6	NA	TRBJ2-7	CASSTQGYEQYF	TGTGCCAGCAGCACACAGGGTTACGAGCAGTACTTC
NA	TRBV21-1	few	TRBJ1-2	CASATGGHCISDYGYTF	TGTGCCAGCGCTACTGGGGGACATTGCATTTCTGACTATGGCTACACCTTC
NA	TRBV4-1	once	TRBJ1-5	CASSQGTGGTYQPQHF	TGCGCCAGCAGCCAAGGGACCGGTGGGACTTATCAGCCCCAGCATTTT
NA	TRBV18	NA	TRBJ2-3	CASSPLIDTQYF	TGTGCCAGCTCACCACTCATAGATACGCAGTATTTT
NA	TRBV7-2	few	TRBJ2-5	CASSFSRQETQYF	TGTGCCAGCAGCTTTTCCCGGCAAGAGACCCAGTACTTC
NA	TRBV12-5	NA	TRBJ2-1	CASGSGQGGRNEQFF	TGTGCTAGTGGTTCCGGGCAGGGGGGCCGGAATGAGCAGTTCTTC
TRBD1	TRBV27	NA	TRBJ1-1	CASRPGGLAEAFF	TGTGCCAGCAGACCAGGGGGTCTGGCGGAAGCTTTCTTT
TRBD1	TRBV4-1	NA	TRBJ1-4	CASSRLPPGGWGTNEKLFF	TGCGCCAGCAGCCGTCTACCCCCAGGGGGCTGGGGGACAAATGAAAAACTGTTTTTT
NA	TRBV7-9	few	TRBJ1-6	CASRPDSASNSPLHF	TGTGCCAGCAGGCCTGACAGCGCCAGTAATTCACCCCTCCACTTT
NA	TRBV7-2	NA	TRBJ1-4	CASTIGGAGEKLFF	TGTGCCAGCACCATAGGGGGGGCTGGTGAAAAACTGTTTTTT
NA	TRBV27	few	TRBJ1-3	CASSRLPEASGNTIYF	TGTGCCAGCAGCCGTTTACCGGAGGCATCTGGAAACACCATATATTTT
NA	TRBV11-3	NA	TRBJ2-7	CASSLNINSYEQYF	TGTGCCAGCAGCTTAAATATTAACAGCTACGAGCAGTACTTC
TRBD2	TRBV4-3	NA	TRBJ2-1	CASSLSLGGGEQFF	TGCGCCAGCAGCCTAAGCCTCGGCGGGGGGGAGCAGTTCTTC
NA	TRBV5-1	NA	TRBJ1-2	CASSWEPTAYGYTF	TGCGCCAGCAGCTGGGAACCGACAGCGTATGGCTACACCTTC
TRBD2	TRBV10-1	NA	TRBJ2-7	CASSDGGRDEQYF	TGCGCCAGCAGTGATGGCGGGAGAGACGAGCAGTACTTC
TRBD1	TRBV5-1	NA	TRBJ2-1	CASSFRDRGYNEQFF	TGCGCCAGCAGCTTCCGGGACAGGGGTTATAATGAGCAGTTCTTC
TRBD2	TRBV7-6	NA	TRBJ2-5	CASSFSSGSRETQYF	TGTGCCAGCAGCTTTTCTAGCGGGAGTCGGGAGACCCAGTACTTC
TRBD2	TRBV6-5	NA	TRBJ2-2	CASQAGGANTGELFF	TGTGCCAGCCAAGCGGGAGGAGCGAACACCGGGGAGCTGTTTTTT
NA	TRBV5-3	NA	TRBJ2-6	CARSLSYSGANVLTF	TGTGCCAGAAGCTTGTCGTACTCTGGGGCCAACGTCCTGACTTTC
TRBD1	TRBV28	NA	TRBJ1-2	CASSLTGGSNYGYTF	TGTGCCAGCAGTTTAACAGGGGGCTCGAACTATGGCTACACCTTC